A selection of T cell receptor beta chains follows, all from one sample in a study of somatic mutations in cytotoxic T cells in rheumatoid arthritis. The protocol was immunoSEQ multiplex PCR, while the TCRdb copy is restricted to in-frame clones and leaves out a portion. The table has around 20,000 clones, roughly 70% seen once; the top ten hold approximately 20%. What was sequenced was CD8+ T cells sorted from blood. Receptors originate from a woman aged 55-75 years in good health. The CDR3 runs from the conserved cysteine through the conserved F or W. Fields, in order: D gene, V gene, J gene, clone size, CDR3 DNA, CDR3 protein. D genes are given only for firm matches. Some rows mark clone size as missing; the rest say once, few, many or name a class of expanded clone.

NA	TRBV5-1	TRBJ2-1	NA	TGCGCCAGCAGCTTGGTGACAGGCAATGAGCAGTTCTTC	CASSLVTGNEQFF
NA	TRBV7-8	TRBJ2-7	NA	TGTGCCAGCAACGGCGGCGGGGTCGTCCACGAGCAGTACTTC	CASNGGGVVHEQYF
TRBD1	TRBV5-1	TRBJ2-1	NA	TGCGCCAGCAGCCCCTGGACAGGGGGCAATGAGCAGTTCTTC	CASSPWTGGNEQFF
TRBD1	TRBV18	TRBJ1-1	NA	TGTGCCAGCTCACCCACCTCGCACAGGGGGCGAACTGAAGCTTTCTTT	CASSPTSHRGRTEAFF
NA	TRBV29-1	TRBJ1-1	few	TGCAGCGGGGGACGGATGAACACTGAAGCTTTCTTT	CSGGRMNTEAFF
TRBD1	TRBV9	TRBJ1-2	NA	TGTGCCAGCAGCGTAGGGATTGGGACAGGGGGCAATGGCTACACCTTC	CASSVGIGTGGNGYTF
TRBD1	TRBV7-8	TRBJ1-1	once	TGTGCCAGCAGCCCTCTCCGGACAGGGGGCACTGAAGCTTTCTTT	CASSPLRTGGTEAFF
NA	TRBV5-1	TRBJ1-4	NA	TGCGCCAGCGGGGCAGATGCAACTAATGAAAAACTGTTTTTT	CASGADATNEKLFF
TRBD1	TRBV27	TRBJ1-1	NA	TGTGCCAGCAGTCTCGGGACAGCGAACACTGAAGCTTTCTTT	CASSLGTANTEAFF
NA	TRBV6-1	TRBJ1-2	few	TGTGCCAGCAGTGAAGAGGTTATGGGCTATGGCTACACCTTC	CASSEEVMGYGYTF
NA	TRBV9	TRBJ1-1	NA	TGTGCCAGCAGCTACCCTCGGGGGCTTTCGAACACTGAAGCTTTCTTT	CASSYPRGLSNTEAFF
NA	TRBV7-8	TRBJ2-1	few	TGTGCCAGCAGCTTATGGGGCCAAGGGACTGGGTACAATGAGCAGTTCTTC	CASSLWGQGTGYNEQFF
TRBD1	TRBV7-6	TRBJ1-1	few	TGTGCCAGCAAACAGGGGGGCGGCACTGAAGCTTTCTTT	CASKQGGGTEAFF
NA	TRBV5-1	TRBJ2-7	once	TGCGCCAGCAGGGGCCCGGGGGCCTACGAGCAGTACTTC	CASRGPGAYEQYF
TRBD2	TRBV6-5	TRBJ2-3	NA	TGTGCCAGCAGACCGGGACTAGCATTTCGAGATACGCAGTATTTT	CASRPGLAFRDTQYF
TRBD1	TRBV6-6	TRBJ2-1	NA	TGTGCCAGCAGTACGGAGGACAGGGGCAATGAGCAGTTCTTC	CASSTEDRGNEQFF
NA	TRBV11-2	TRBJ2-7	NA	TGTGCCAGCAGCCCAGAAAGGTACGAGCAGTACTTC	CASSPERYEQYF
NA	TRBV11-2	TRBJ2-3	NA	TGTGCCAGCAGCCGCTACAGGGACCCAGATACGCAGTATTTT	CASSRYRDPDTQYF
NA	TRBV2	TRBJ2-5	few	TGTGCCAGCAGTGCCCTCCCGGACACGCAAGAGACCCAGTACTTC	CASSALPDTQETQYF
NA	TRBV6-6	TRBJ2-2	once	TGTGCCAGCAGCCTGGGGGGCGGGGAGCTGTTTTTT	CASSLGGGELFF
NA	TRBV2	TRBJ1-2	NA	TGTGCCAGCAGTCCGGACGACTATGGCTACACCTTC	CASSPDDYGYTF
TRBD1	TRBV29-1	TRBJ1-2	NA	TGCAGCGTTGAAGGTTTACAGGGGTATGGCTACACCTTC	CSVEGLQGYGYTF
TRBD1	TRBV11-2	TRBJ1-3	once	TGTGCCAGCAGCTTATGGGGTCGGACAGGGACGGACACCATATATTTT	CASSLWGRTGTDTIYF
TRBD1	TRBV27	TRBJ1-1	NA	TGTGCCAGCGGTCGCAGGGGGGTGAACACTGAAGCTTTCTTT	CASGRRGVNTEAFF
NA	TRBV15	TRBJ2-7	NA	TGTGCCACCAGCAAATCGGGACGGGGGTCCTACGAGCAGTACTTC	CATSKSGRGSYEQYF
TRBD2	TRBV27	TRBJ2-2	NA	TGTGCCAGCAGTTCTCTAGCGGAGACCTTGGTGCTGTTTTTT	CASSSLAETLVLFF
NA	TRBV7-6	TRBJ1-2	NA	TGTGCCAGCAGCTTAGCGGCAGGGGCCGACTATGGCTACACCTTC	CASSLAAGADYGYTF
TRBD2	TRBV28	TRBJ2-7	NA	TGTGCCAGCAGTTCGACACTAGCGGGAGGGCCTGCGGCCTACGAGCAGTACTTC	CASSSTLAGGPAAYEQYF
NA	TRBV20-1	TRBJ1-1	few	TGCAGTGCTAGCATAATTACTGAAGCTTTCTTT	CSASIITEAFF
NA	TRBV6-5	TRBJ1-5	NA	TGTGCCAGCAGTTACTCGGGCGGTAGCAATCAGCCCCAGCATTTT	CASSYSGGSNQPQHF
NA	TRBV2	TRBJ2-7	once	TGTGCCAGCAGGGGCGCGGGTCTTCCTGGCGAGCAGTACTTC	CASRGAGLPGEQYF
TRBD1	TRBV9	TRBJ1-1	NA	TGTGCCAGCAGCGTCGACAGGGGGAACACTGAAGCTTTCTTT	CASSVDRGNTEAFF
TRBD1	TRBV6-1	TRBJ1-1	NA	TGTGCCAGCAGTGAGCCTCCAGGGGGGCGAGGGGAAGAAGCTTTCTTT	CASSEPPGGRGEEAFF
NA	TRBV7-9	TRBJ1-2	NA	TGTGCCAGCAGCTTAGAACGCGGCTACACCTTC	CASSLERGYTF
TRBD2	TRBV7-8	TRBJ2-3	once	TGTGCCAGTCGGACTAGCGGGAGAATCACAGATACGCAGTATTTT	CASRTSGRITDTQYF
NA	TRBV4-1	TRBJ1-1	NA	TGCGCCAGCAGCCAAGATGCGGTGAACACTGAAGCTTTCTTT	CASSQDAVNTEAFF
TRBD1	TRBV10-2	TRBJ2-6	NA	TGCGCCAGCAGTTTAGGGGGCGGTGGGGCCAACGTCCTGACTTTC	CASSLGGGGANVLTF
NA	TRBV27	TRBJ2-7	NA	TGTGCCAGCAGTTTATCTACAGGGGGGGTTGCCTACGAGCAGTACTTC	CASSLSTGGVAYEQYF
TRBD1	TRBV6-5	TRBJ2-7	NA	TGTGCCAGCAGTTACTCTAACAGGGGGAACGAGCAGTACTTC	CASSYSNRGNEQYF
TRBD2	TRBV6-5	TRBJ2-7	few	TGTGCCAGCAGTTACTCGAACGGACTAGCGGCTTACGAGCAGTACTTC	CASSYSNGLAAYEQYF
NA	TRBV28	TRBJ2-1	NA	TGTGCCAGCAGTTTACGGGGTTCGGGTGAGCAGTTCTTC	CASSLRGSGEQFF
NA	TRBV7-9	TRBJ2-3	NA	TGTGCCAGCAGCTCTAGGTATGAAGATACGCAGTATTTT	CASSSRYEDTQYF
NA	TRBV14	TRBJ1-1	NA	TGTGCCAGCAGCCAGGAGGGGGGAACTGAAGCTTTCTTT	CASSQEGGTEAFF
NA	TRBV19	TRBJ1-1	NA	TGTGCCAGTAGTAAAATGGAGAACACTGAAGCTTTCTTT	CASSKMENTEAFF
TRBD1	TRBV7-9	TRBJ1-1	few	TGTGCCAGCAGCGAGGGACAGAAGGTCTCTGAAGCTTTCTTT	CASSEGQKVSEAFF
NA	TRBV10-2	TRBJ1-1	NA	TGCGCCAGCAGTTGGGACGGGATGAACACTGAAGCTTTCTTT	CASSWDGMNTEAFF
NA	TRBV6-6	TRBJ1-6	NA	TGTGCCAGAGCTTGGCGGGGCGGGTCCTATAATTCACCCCTCCACTTT	CARAWRGGSYNSPLHF
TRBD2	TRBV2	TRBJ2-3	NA	TGTGCCACGAGACCGGGACTAGCTCGGGATACGCAGTATTTT	CATRPGLARDTQYF
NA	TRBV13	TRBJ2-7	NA	TGTGCCAGCAGCCCAGAGGATGACTACGAGCAGTACTTC	CASSPEDDYEQYF
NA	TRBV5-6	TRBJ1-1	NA	TGTGCCAGCAGCTTGGTTCAGGGGAGGGCTTTCTTT	CASSLVQGRAFF
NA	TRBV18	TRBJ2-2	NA	TGTGCCAGCCTGAGGGCCGGGGAGCTGTTTTTT	CASLRAGELFF